The 7 T cell receptor beta chains in this list originate from one sample, sequenced in a study of CD8+ T cells in alopecia areata. The treatment denotes: oral pan-JAK inhibitor, 5-10 mg twice daily. After isolation, RNA underwent reverse transcription to generate cDNA as the sequencing template. Clones were sequenced by immunoSEQ multiplex PCR, and TCRdb holds only the in-frame ones, with some missing. The data contain hundreds of thousands of clones, 66% of them singletons. Sample: CD4+ T cells sorted from blood, taken between weeks 44 and 45, from a patient treated with tofacitinib. Receptors were obtained from a human donor with alopecia areata.

The chain employs TRBV30 and TRBJ1-2; D remains ambiguous. The CDR3 is 13 residues long. V lost 3 bases and J 8 bases, leaving 16 bases between the germline ends. CDR1 GTSNPN and CDR2 SVGIG come from the germline V gene (reference sequence). The CDR3 bases are TGTGCCTGGAGGGTGCAGGCGGGTGAAGGCTACACCTTC. It encodes CAWRVQAGEGYTF.

This clone was found a few times. At the DNA level, this CDR3 is encoded by other sequences in the same sample as well. The CDR3 loop reads CSVDGTGGYGYTF. The DNA of the CDR3 is TGCAGCGTTGACGGGACAGGGGGCTATGGCTACACCTTC. J is TRBJ1-2 and V is TRBV29-1, with 11 bases matching TRBD1. CDR3 length: 13 amino acids. V lost 3 bases and J lost 4; bases outside the gene matches: 1. Germline-derived CDR1 and CDR2 are SQVTM and ANQGSEA.

This chain connects TRBV4-3 to TRBJ2-2; D may be TRBD2 (6 bases). Trimming pared 5 bases from V and 2 bases from J, leaving 9 bases between. The CDR3 is 14 residues long. Germline V gene data show CDR1 as LGHNA and CDR2 as YSLEER. DNA of the CDR3: TGCGCCAGCAGCGGGACTGGTAACACCGGGGAGCTGTTTTTT. Its translation is CASSGTGNTGELFF.

The V and J genes are TRBV30 and TRBJ2-3; D ambiguous. The V end lost 3 bases, the J end lost 3 bases, and 7 bases lay between the germline ends. CDR3 size: 12 residues. Germline-derived CDR1 and CDR2 are GTSNPN and SVGIG (reference sequence). The CDR3 DNA is TGTGCCTGGAGAGACGTTACAGATACGCAGTATTTT. Protein sequence: CAWRDVTDTQYF.

The table lists this clone with a few counts. J is TRBJ2-7 and V is TRBV29-1, with D unclear. The CDR3 runs 12 residues. In germline, CDR1 is SQVTM, CDR2 ANQGSEA. Trimming shortened V by 4 bases and J by 4 bases, and 11 bases separated the two germline ends. CDR3 residues: CSVGLGPYEQYF. The CDR3 bases are TGCAGCGTTGGGTTAGGTCCTTACGAGCAGTACTTC.

With respect to this clone: Other nucleotide sequences in the sample specify the same CDR3. This chain joins TRBV30 and TRBJ1-2; no reliable D call. With 3 bases removed from V and 2 bases from J, the gap between germline ends came to 7 bases. There are 12 residues in the CDR3. Germline-derived CDR1 and CDR2 are GTSNPN and SVGIG (reference sequence). The chain's CDR3 is CAWSAENYGYTF. CDR3 in DNA: TGTGCCTGGAGCGCAGAAAACTATGGCTACACCTTC.

In this sample, this clone turned up a few times. The chain carries TRBV29-1 and TRBJ2-1, with D maybe TRBD2 (5 bases). The CDR3 totals 13 residues. Germline values: CDR1 SQVTM, CDR2 ANQGSEA. With 7 bases removed from V and 7 bases from J, the gap between germline ends came to 17 bases. CDR3 amino acids: CSASERGRNEQFF. In nucleotides, the CDR3 is TGCAGCGCCTCCGAACGGGGAAGGAATGAGCAGTTCTTC.